Sequencing of this TCR beta chain was carried out in a study of control samples from healthy donors and cancer patients. Libraries were prepared by immunoSEQ multiplex PCR; TCRdb keeps only in-frame clonotypes and omits some of them. The table lists about 68,000 clones, 65% to 85% of them singletons. Germline CDR1 is SGHKS and CDR2 is YYEKEE (reference sequence). The germline V and J ends were trimmed by 0 bases and 0 bases, with 7 bases remaining between them. The CDR3 is 16 amino acids. V gene TRBV5-5 combines with J gene TRBJ1-6; D gene uncertain. This TCR was sampled from a man aged 60 to 75 in good health. The sample taken for sequencing was blood. For the CDR3, the DNA is TGTGCCAGCAGCTTGGCCTTTAGCTCCTATAATTCACCCCTCCACTTT. It encodes CASSLAFSSYNSPLHF.